The 27 T cell receptor beta chains below all came from one sample that was sequenced in a study of blood T cell repertoires in COVID-19. Assay: immunoSEQ multiplex PCR; the TCRdb copy retains only in-frame clones and omits some. Found here are just over 75,000 clones, around 85% of them singletons; the top ten hold 4% to 6%. Sequences were obtained from peripheral blood. These receptors were collected from a woman older than 75 with active or convalescent COVID-19.

This clone is a singleton in its sample. V and J are TRBV5-1 and TRBJ1-4, with TRBD1 matching over 9 bases. J lost 7 bases, V lost 3 bases, and 16 bases had no gene match. This CDR3 has 18 amino acids. Per germline, CDR1 SGHRS and CDR2 YFSETQ. The CDR3 is CASSYASRDRAAGEKLFF. The CDR3 DNA is TGCGCCAGCAGCTACGCGTCCCGGGACAGGGCTGCAGGTGAAAAACTGTTTTTT.

The genes are TRBV28 and TRBJ1-1; D is ambiguous. Trimming left V 10 bases short and J 5 bases short, with 20 bases between. Germline V gene sequence: CDR1 MDHEN, CDR2 SYDVKM. The CDR3 is made up of 14 amino acids. The CDR3 bases are TGTGCCACCTGGAACCCGGGGATAAGAACTGAAGCTTTCTTT. Residues: CATWNPGIRTEAFF. Drawing the rest from reference TRBV28 and TRBJ1-1, the complete variable domain is DVKVTQSSRYLVKRTGEKVFLECVQDMDHENMFWYRQDPGLGLRLIYFSYDVKMKEKGDIPEGYSVSREKKERFSLILESASTNQTSMYLCATWNPGIRTEAFFGQGTRLTVV.

V gene TRBV10-2 combines with J gene TRBJ2-3, with TRBD2 matching 7 bases. The germline V gene encodes CDR1 WSHSY and CDR2 SAAADI. This CDR3 is built from 15 residues. After removal of 2 bases from V and 1 base from J, the junction contained 3 bases not matched to a gene. The CDR3 region is CASSELLARTDTQYF. The DNA of the CDR3 is TGCGCCAGCAGTGAGCTACTAGCGCGCACAGATACGCAGTATTTT.

The chain uses TRBV5-5 and TRBJ2-7, with TRBD1 as a possible D gene (6 bases). This CDR3 comprises 19 residues. V dropped 4 bases and J dropped 1 base, with 27 bases sitting between them. Germline V gives CDR1 SGHKS, CDR2 YYEKEE (reference sequence). The chain's CDR3 is CASSPRDTGSTPRSYEQYF. CDR3 nucleotides: TGTGCCAGCAGCCCCAGGGACACGGGATCAACCCCGAGATCCTACGAGCAGTACTTC.

The V and J genes are TRBV7-3 and TRBJ2-5, with 10 bases lining up with TRBD1. Germline V gene lookup returns CDR1 SGHTA and CDR2 FQGTGA. Trimming cost V 5 bases and J 7 bases; bases outside gene matches: 10. The CDR3 is 15 amino acids. The CDR3 spells CASSPGGTGDVTQYF. As DNA, the CDR3 is TGTGCCAGCAGCCCCGGGGGGACAGGGGACGTGACCCAGTACTTC.

The V gene is TRBV7-2, the J gene TRBJ2-1; 8 positions match TRBD2. The CDR3 is made up of 19 amino acids. V lost 2 bases, J lost 0 bases, and 12 bases stayed unmatched. The germline gives CDR1 SGHTA, CDR2 FQGNSA. The CDR3 protein is CASSLRNSGATGSYNEQFF. In nucleotides, the CDR3 is TGTGCCAGCAGCTTACGGAATAGCGGGGCTACAGGCTCCTACAATGAGCAGTTCTTC.

This chain links TRBV4-2 with TRBJ1-4; a weak D match, TRBD1 (6 bases). The V gene lost 6 bases and the J gene lost 14 bases, with 22 bases spanning the gap. The CDR3 loop spans 14 amino acids. Germline assignment: CDR1 LGHNA and CDR2 YNFKEQ. The DNA of the CDR3 is TGTGCCAGCAGAGGGGCAGGGGACACAACAGAGCTGTTTTTT. This gives the protein CASRGAGDTTELFF.

The chain carries TRBV6-6 and TRBJ2-2; D uncertain. CDR3 length: 12 amino acids. Germline assignment: CDR1 MNHNY and CDR2 SVGAGI (reference sequence). Trimming removed 2 bases at V and 8 bases at J, with 6 bases between. CDR3 DNA: TGTGCCAGCAGTTACGAGGCTGGGGAGCTGTTTTTT. It codes for CASSYEAGELFF.

CDR3 sequence reads: CASSIQGVQETQYF. The CDR3 DNA reads as TGTGCCAGTAGTATCCAGGGGGTCCAAGAGACCCAGTACTTC. The chain couples TRBV19 to TRBJ2-5; TRBD1 agrees at 7 bases. With 3 bases clipped from V and 1 base from J, the junction kept 2 bases outside the gene matches. The CDR3 is 14 amino acids. Germline values: CDR1 LNHDA, CDR2 SQIVND (reference sequence).

The chain couples TRBV7-9 to TRBJ1-1; a possible D gene is TRBD1 (5 bases). CDR3 length equals 12 residues. CDR1 and CDR2 from the germline V gene are SEHNR and FQNEAQ (reference sequence). Trimming pared 5 bases from V and 8 bases from J, leaving 12 bases between. In DNA, the CDR3 is TGTGCCAGCAGCCATGGGGCATCCGAAGCTTTCTTT. The encoded protein is CASSHGASEAFF.

V is TRBV7-8 and J is TRBJ2-5; 11 bases fit TRBD2. The CDR3 length is 14 residues. After removal of 4 bases from V and 5 bases from J, the junction contained 3 bases not matched to a gene. Germline V gives CDR1 SGHVS, CDR2 FQNEAQ. CDR3 in amino acids: CASSSPSGGETQYF. CDR3 DNA sequence: TGTGCCAGCAGCTCGCCTAGCGGGGGGGAGACCCAGTACTTC.

This sequence joins TRBV19 and TRBJ2-3, with a weak D call TRBD1 (5 bases). Germline V gene sequence: CDR1 LNHDA, CDR2 SQIVND (reference sequence). The V and J ends lost 6 bases and 2 bases respectively, with 18 bases between them. This CDR3 is 16 amino acids long. This CDR3 is CASRSRTRANTDTQYF. The CDR3, as DNA: TGTGCCAGTAGATCCCGGACACGAGCAAACACAGATACGCAGTATTTT. The entire variable domain, with the rest obtained from reference TRBV19 and TRBJ2-3, is as follows: DGGITQSPKYLFRKEGQNVTLSCEQNLNHDAMYWYRQDPGQGLRLIYYSQIVNDFQKGDIAEGYSVSREKKESFPLTVTSAQKNPTAFYLCASRSRTRANTDTQYFGPGTRLTVL.

This CDR3 is CASSLDSFSYGYTF. CDR3 DNA: TGCGCCAGCAGCCTGGACAGTTTCTCCTATGGCTACACCTTC. This chain links TRBV5-1 with TRBJ1-2; tentatively, D is TRBD1 (6 bases). Looked up from germline, CDR1 is SGHRS and CDR2 is YFSETQ. Trimming removed 4 bases at V and 4 bases at J, with 14 bases between. The CDR3 loop spans 14 amino acids.

The V and J genes are TRBV2 and TRBJ1-3; tentative D call: TRBD1 (6 bases). This CDR3 region has 14 residues. Germline values: CDR1 SNHLY, CDR2 FYNNEI. Trimming left V 8 bases short and J 4 bases short, with 15 bases between. The CDR3 DNA reads as TGTGCCAGCTCCACAGGGACCCAAGGAAACACCATATATTTT. Translation: CASSTGTQGNTIYF.

The chain carries TRBV7-9 and TRBJ2-5; maybe TRBD1 (5 bases). Germline CDR1 SEHNR, CDR2 FQNEAQ (reference sequence). V dropped 5 bases and J dropped 5 bases, with 9 bases sitting between them. This CDR3 spans 12 amino acids. CDR3 coding DNA: TGTGCCAGCAGCCCAGGGCGGGAGACCCAGTACTTC. Its protein product is CASSPGRETQYF. The complete variable domain, with remaining parts taken from reference TRBV7-9 and TRBJ2-5, reads DTGVSQNPRHKITKRGQNVTFRCDPISEHNRLYWYRQTLGQGPEFLTYFQNEAQLEKSRLLSDRFSAERPKGSFSTLEIQRTEQGDSAMYLCASSPGRETQYFGPGTRLLVL.

DNA of the CDR3: TGTGCCAGTAAGGAGACAGGGCTCACCGGGGAGCTGTTTTTT. As protein: CASKETGLTGELFF. The chain recombines TRBV19 with TRBJ2-2, with 7 bases fitting TRBD1. CDR1 and CDR2 (germline): LNHDA, SQIVND (reference sequence). V lost 7 bases, J lost 4 bases, and 6 bases stayed unmatched. The CDR3 length is 14 residues.

The rearrangement uses TRBV2 and TRBJ2-3; 8 bases match TRBD2. V dropped 4 bases and J dropped 4; count of bases not matched to a gene: 7. The CDR3 is 15 amino acids. Looked up from germline, CDR1 is SNHLY and CDR2 is FYNNEI. CDR3 loop: CASSASGGWADTQYF. The CDR3 nucleotides read TGTGCCAGCAGTGCTTCGGGGGGGTGGGCAGATACGCAGTATTTT.

The rearrangement links TRBV28 to TRBJ1-5; D unclear. Germline CDR1 MDHEN, CDR2 SYDVKM. V lost 6 bases, J lost 7 bases, and 16 bases lay in between. The CDR3 extends over 14 amino acids. For the CDR3, the DNA is TGTGCCAGCAGCTTAGCCGATCTTCGGCAGCCCCAGCATTTT. This translates into CASSLADLRQPQHF.

A remark on this clone: The same CDR3 also results from other DNA sequences found in this sample. V is TRBV6-5 and J is TRBJ1-5; tentative D call: TRBD1 (5 bases). The germline CDR1 and CDR2 sequences are MNHEY and SVGAGI. The CDR3 spans 12 residues. The germline V and J ends were trimmed by 11 bases and 0 bases, with 8 bases remaining between them. CDR3 DNA: TGTGCCGCAGGGTATAGCAATCAGCCCCAGCATTTT. Residues: CAAGYSNQPQHF.

This rearrangement joins TRBV28 to TRBJ2-7; possible D gene TRBD2, 6 bases. Germline assignment: CDR1 MDHEN and CDR2 SYDVKM. Deletions cut 6 bases from V and 0 bases from J, with 12 bases between. The CDR3 is 14 amino acids. CDR3 residues: CASRNLGGSYEQYF. Written as DNA, the CDR3 is TGTGCCAGCAGAAATTTGGGGGGCTCCTACGAGCAGTACTTC. Based on the CDR3 plus reference TRBV28 and TRBJ2-7, the full variable domain is DVKVTQSSRYLVKRTGEKVFLECVQDMDHENMFWYRQDPGLGLRLIYFSYDVKMKEKGDIPEGYSVSREKKERFSLILESASTNQTSMYLCASRNLGGSYEQYFGPGTRLTVT.

The chain is built from TRBV19 and TRBJ2-1; 9 bases agree with TRBD2. From germline, CDR1 is LNHDA and CDR2 SQIVND (reference sequence). CDR3 length equals 17 residues. With V trimmed by 0 bases and J by 3 bases, 6 bases remained unmatched. The CDR3 DNA follows: TGTGCCAGTAGTATAGATCATGGACTAGCGATCTACAATGAGCAGTTCTTC. Translated, it gives CASSIDHGLAIYNEQFF.

The gene calls are TRBV18 and TRBJ2-7, with 7 positions matching TRBD1. J lost 0 bases, V lost 3 bases, and 5 bases had no gene match. Germline CDR1 is KGHSH and CDR2 is LQKENI. This CDR3 region has 15 residues. CDR3 region: CASSPGAGGSYEQYF. DNA for the CDR3: TGTGCCAGCTCACCCGGGGCAGGGGGCTCCTACGAGCAGTACTTC. The full variable domain, in which reference TRBV18 and TRBJ2-7 provide the parts outside the CDR3, is NAGVMQNPRHLVRRRGQEARLRCSPMKGHSHVYWYRQLPEEGLKFMVYLQKENIIDESGMPKERFSAEFPKEGPSILRIQQVVRGDSAAYFCASSPGAGGSYEQYFGPGTRLTVT.

The gene calls are TRBV7-9 and TRBJ2-7; 10 nucleotides match TRBD1. V lost 0 bases and J lost 7; bases outside the gene matches: 12. Germline CDR1 SEHNR, CDR2 FQNEAQ (reference sequence). The CDR3 spans 17 residues. CDR3 nucleotides: TGTGCCAGCAGCTTAGCCGTACCACGGACAGGGGGGAGGGAGCAGTACTTC. It is translated as CASSLAVPRTGGREQYF. Based on the CDR3 plus reference TRBV7-9 and TRBJ2-7, the full variable domain is DTGVSQNPRHKITKRGQNVTFRCDPISEHNRLYWYRQTLGQGPEFLTYFQNEAQLEKSRLLSDRFSAERPKGSFSTLEIQRTEQGDSAMYLCASSLAVPRTGGREQYFGPGTRLTVT.

The chain links TRBV2 to TRBJ1-5; TRBD1 is a possible D gene (5 bases). Per the germline V gene, CDR1 is SNHLY and CDR2 is FYNNEI. V was pared by 1 base and J by 2 bases, with 9 bases between. This CDR3 spans 15 amino acids. CDR3 in DNA: TGTGCCAGCAGTGAAGACGGGGGACGCAATCAGCCCCAGCATTTT. Translating it yields CASSEDGGRNQPQHF.

The chain recombines TRBV30 with TRBJ2-1; 7 bases agree with TRBD1. V shed 7 bases and J 9 bases; nucleotides not matched to a gene: 12. The CDR3 covers 13 residues. Looked up from germline, CDR1 is GTSNPN and CDR2 is SVGIG (reference sequence). The chain's CDR3 is CASGLGQISEQFF. For the CDR3, the DNA is TGTGCCTCCGGATTGGGACAGATAAGTGAGCAGTTCTTC.

The V call is TRBV5-4, the J call TRBJ1-6; the D gene is possibly TRBD1 (6 bases). This CDR3 is built from 17 residues. The V end was cut by 1 base, the J end by 2 bases, with 13 bases between. In germline, CDR1 is SGHNT, CDR2 YYREEE (reference sequence). The CDR3 is CASSLLSGGPYNSPLHF. The DNA of the CDR3 is TGTGCCAGCAGCTTGCTTTCCGGGGGGCCCTATAATTCACCCCTCCACTTT. Together with reference TRBV5-4 and TRBJ1-6, the CDR3 gives the full variable domain: ETGVTQSPTHLIKTRGQQVTLRCSSQSGHNTVSWYQQALGQGPQFIFQYYREEENGRGNFPPRFSGLQFPNYSSELNVNALELDDSALYLCASSLLSGGPYNSPLHFGNGTRLTVT.

The J gene is TRBJ2-3, the V gene TRBV18; a weak D match, TRBD1 (6 bases). Germline assignment: CDR1 KGHSH and CDR2 LQKENI. V lost 3 bases to trimming and J lost 3 bases, with 19 bases between them. This CDR3 is 17 amino acids long. The CDR3 is CASSPARGQVQTDTQYF. The CDR3 region has the DNA TGTGCCAGCTCACCGGCCCGGGGACAAGTACAAACAGATACGCAGTATTTT. Filled out from reference TRBV18 and TRBJ2-3, the complete variable domain reads NAGVMQNPRHLVRRRGQEARLRCSPMKGHSHVYWYRQLPEEGLKFMVYLQKENIIDESGMPKERFSAEFPKEGPSILRIQQVVRGDSAAYFCASSPARGQVQTDTQYFGPGTRLTVL.